These T cell receptor beta chains were read from a single sample in a study of blood T cell repertoires in COVID-19. Generated by immunoSEQ multiplex PCR, the TCRdb table keeps only in-frame clones and is missing some. The table shows about 52,000 clones, with roughly 89% occurring only once. Sequences were obtained from peripheral blood. The origin of the receptors is an older man with active or convalescent COVID-19. Each CDR3 is given with its conserved first and last residue. Each record gives: V gene, D gene, J gene, clone size, CDR3 protein, CDR3 DNA. A D gene is named only where the DNA matches it firmly. Clone sizes are given selectively: once, few, many, or a class where the clone is expanded.

v_gene: TRBV7-9; d_gene: -; j_gene: TRBJ1-1; abundance: -; CDR3aa: CASSFQGLNTEAFF; CDR3nt: TGTGCCAGCAGCTTCCAGGGGCTGAACACTGAAGCTTTCTTT
v_gene: TRBV18; d_gene: -; j_gene: TRBJ1-5; abundance: -; CDR3aa: CASSPQVASNSNQPQHF; CDR3nt: TGTGCCAGCTCACCACAAGTGGCCTCCAATAGCAATCAGCCCCAGCATTTT
v_gene: TRBV7-8; d_gene: TRBD1; j_gene: TRBJ1-5; abundance: -; CDR3aa: CASSLTQGANQPQHF; CDR3nt: TGTGCCAGCAGCTTAACACAGGGGGCGAATCAGCCCCAGCATTTT
v_gene: TRBV30; d_gene: TRBD1; j_gene: TRBJ1-2; abundance: -; CDR3aa: CAWSPTGTANYGYTF; CDR3nt: TGTGCCTGGAGCCCTACCGGGACAGCTAACTATGGCTACACCTTC
v_gene: TRBV9; d_gene: TRBD1; j_gene: TRBJ1-5; abundance: -; CDR3aa: CASSVGTGGAQPQHF; CDR3nt: TGTGCCAGCAGCGTAGGGACAGGGGGTGCTCAGCCCCAGCATTTT
v_gene: TRBV18; d_gene: -; j_gene: TRBJ2-5; abundance: -; CDR3aa: CASSPRGHGETQYF; CDR3nt: TGTGCCAGCTCACCCAGGGGTCACGGGGAGACCCAGTACTTC
v_gene: TRBV29-1; d_gene: TRBD1; j_gene: TRBJ2-7; abundance: -; CDR3aa: CSVRDGTGQYF; CDR3nt: TGCAGCGTTCGGGACGGGACAGGGCAGTACTTC
v_gene: TRBV5-4; d_gene: -; j_gene: TRBJ1-2; abundance: -; CDR3aa: CASSLRGGSKYGYTF; CDR3nt: TGTGCCAGCAGCTTGAGAGGGGGATCGAAGTATGGCTACACCTTC
v_gene: TRBV11-2; d_gene: -; j_gene: TRBJ2-5; abundance: -; CDR3aa: CASSLVGETQYF; CDR3nt: TGTGCCAGCAGCTTAGTGGGCGAGACCCAGTACTTC
v_gene: TRBV7-2; d_gene: -; j_gene: TRBJ1-5; abundance: once; CDR3aa: CASSSQSVGNQPQHF; CDR3nt: TGTGCCAGCAGTTCTCAGTCTGTTGGCAATCAGCCCCAGCATTTT
v_gene: TRBV25-1; d_gene: TRBD1; j_gene: TRBJ2-1; abundance: -; CDR3aa: CASTGTDTFNEQFF; CDR3nt: TGTGCCAGTACCGGGACAGACACCTTCAATGAGCAGTTCTTC
v_gene: TRBV5-1; d_gene: TRBD1; j_gene: TRBJ2-3; abundance: -; CDR3aa: CASSLSGTGLDTQYF; CDR3nt: TGCGCCAGCAGCCTTTCCGGGACAGGGCTCGATACGCAGTATTTT
v_gene: TRBV3-1/TRBV3-2; d_gene: TRBD1; j_gene: TRBJ1-6; abundance: -; CDR3aa: CASSQDNGQENSPLHF; CDR3nt: TGTGCCAGCAGCCAAGATAATGGACAGGAAAATTCACCCCTCCACTTT
v_gene: TRBV5-4; d_gene: -; j_gene: TRBJ1-2; abundance: -; CDR3aa: CASSLPVINYGYTF; CDR3nt: TGTGCCAGCAGCTTGCCTGTTATTAACTATGGCTACACCTTC
v_gene: TRBV21-1; d_gene: -; j_gene: TRBJ2-7; abundance: few; CDR3aa: CASPNSGTAASYEQYF; CDR3nt: TGTGCCAGCCCGAATTCCGGGACAGCGGCGTCCTACGAGCAGTACTTC
v_gene: TRBV5-1; d_gene: -; j_gene: TRBJ2-7; abundance: -; CDR3aa: CASSGGQAYEQYF; CDR3nt: TGCGCCAGCAGCGGTGGACAAGCCTACGAGCAGTACTTC
v_gene: TRBV11-2; d_gene: TRBD1; j_gene: TRBJ1-2; abundance: -; CDR3aa: CASSSLSKGADYGYTF; CDR3nt: TGTGCCAGCAGCTCCCTATCCAAGGGGGCAGACTATGGCTACACCTTC
v_gene: TRBV6-2/TRBV6-3; d_gene: TRBD2; j_gene: TRBJ2-1; abundance: -; CDR3aa: CASSYSGAGNNEQFF; CDR3nt: TGTGCCAGCAGTTACTCGGGAGCGGGGAACAATGAGCAGTTCTTC
v_gene: TRBV6-5; d_gene: TRBD2; j_gene: TRBJ2-7; abundance: -; CDR3aa: CASSPSGGTYEQYF; CDR3nt: TGTGCCAGCAGTCCTAGCGGGGGTACCTACGAGCAGTACTTC
v_gene: TRBV28; d_gene: -; j_gene: TRBJ2-3; abundance: -; CDR3aa: CASSLLQGTDTQYF; CDR3nt: TGTGCCAGCAGTTTGTTGCAGGGGACAGATACGCAGTATTTT
v_gene: TRBV10-1; d_gene: -; j_gene: TRBJ2-3; abundance: -; CDR3aa: CASSDIFTSPDTQYF; CDR3nt: TGCGCCAGCAGTGACATTTTTACTAGCCCAGATACGCAGTATTTT
v_gene: TRBV3-1/TRBV3-2; d_gene: -; j_gene: TRBJ2-3; abundance: -; CDR3aa: CASRQRITDTQYF; CDR3nt: TGTGCCAGCAGGCAGCGGATCACAGATACGCAGTATTTT
v_gene: TRBV7-2; d_gene: -; j_gene: TRBJ2-3; abundance: once; CDR3aa: CASSSRGTDTQYF; CDR3nt: TGTGCCAGCAGCTCTCGGGGCACAGATACGCAGTATTTT
v_gene: TRBV7-9; d_gene: -; j_gene: TRBJ1-6; abundance: -; CDR3aa: CASRRQDRGPLHF; CDR3nt: TGTGCCAGCAGACGACAGGACCGCGGACCCCTCCACTTT
v_gene: TRBV19; d_gene: TRBD1; j_gene: TRBJ2-1; abundance: -; CDR3aa: CASRLGRGLYNEQFF; CDR3nt: TGTGCCAGTCGCCTTGGAAGGGGGCTCTACAATGAGCAGTTCTTC
v_gene: TRBV10-1; d_gene: -; j_gene: TRBJ2-1; abundance: -; CDR3aa: CASSSKLQGTVLDEQFF; CDR3nt: TGCGCCAGCAGTTCTAAACTTCAGGGGACCGTTTTGGATGAGCAGTTCTTC
v_gene: TRBV11-2; d_gene: -; j_gene: TRBJ1-1; abundance: few; CDR3aa: CASSPRTGMASEAFF; CDR3nt: TGTGCCAGCAGCCCGAGGACGGGGATGGCTTCTGAAGCTTTCTTT
v_gene: TRBV11-2; d_gene: -; j_gene: TRBJ2-7; abundance: -; CDR3aa: CASSLTQGGWYEQYF; CDR3nt: TGTGCCAGCAGCTTAACACAGGGGGGGTGGTACGAGCAGTACTTC
v_gene: TRBV28; d_gene: -; j_gene: TRBJ1-4; abundance: -; CDR3aa: CASSEAGNGEKLFF; CDR3nt: TGTGCCAGCAGCGAGGCAGGGAATGGAGAAAAACTGTTTTTT
v_gene: TRBV7-8; d_gene: TRBD1; j_gene: TRBJ2-3; abundance: -; CDR3aa: CASSGQGTDTQYF; CDR3nt: TGTGCCAGCAGCGGACAGGGCACAGATACGCAGTATTTT
v_gene: TRBV11-3; d_gene: TRBD1; j_gene: TRBJ2-5; abundance: -; CDR3aa: CASAGGDQETQYF; CDR3nt: TGTGCCAGCGCAGGGGGAGACCAAGAGACCCAGTACTTC
v_gene: TRBV5-6; d_gene: -; j_gene: TRBJ1-5; abundance: -; CDR3aa: CASSPGVGVNQPQHF; CDR3nt: TGTGCCAGCAGCCCCGGGGTAGGAGTCAATCAGCCCCAGCATTTT
v_gene: TRBV6-4; d_gene: -; j_gene: TRBJ1-1; abundance: -; CDR3aa: CASSDSRAGRGTEAFF; CDR3nt: TGTGCCAGCAGTGACAGCAGGGCCGGGAGGGGCACTGAAGCTTTCTTT
v_gene: TRBV27; d_gene: -; j_gene: TRBJ1-1; abundance: -; CDR3aa: CASSPRTELTEAFF; CDR3nt: TGTGCCAGCAGTCCTCGGACAGAACTCACTGAAGCTTTCTTT
v_gene: TRBV5-1; d_gene: TRBD1; j_gene: TRBJ1-2; abundance: -; CDR3aa: CASSLEGARANYGYTF; CDR3nt: TGCGCCAGCAGCTTGGAGGGGGCGAGGGCTAACTATGGCTACACCTTC
v_gene: TRBV5-5; d_gene: TRBD1; j_gene: TRBJ1-2; abundance: -; CDR3aa: CASSLIPGQGYGYTF; CDR3nt: TGTGCCAGCAGCTTAATCCCGGGACAGGGCTATGGCTACACCTTC
v_gene: TRBV21-1; d_gene: -; j_gene: TRBJ1-2; abundance: once; CDR3aa: CASTVPRRQGEGYTF; CDR3nt: TGTGCCAGCACCGTCCCACGGAGACAGGGAGAAGGCTACACCTTC
v_gene: TRBV10-3; d_gene: -; j_gene: TRBJ2-1; abundance: -; CDR3aa: CAISQGGENEQFF; CDR3nt: TGTGCCATCAGCCAAGGGGGGGAAAATGAGCAGTTCTTC
v_gene: TRBV6-5; d_gene: TRBD1; j_gene: TRBJ1-5; abundance: -; CDR3aa: CASSLSGTGGQPQHF; CDR3nt: TGTGCCAGCAGCCTATCCGGGACAGGAGGGCAGCCCCAGCATTTT
v_gene: TRBV5-1; d_gene: TRBD2; j_gene: TRBJ2-1; abundance: -; CDR3aa: CASSPFSGRINEQFF; CDR3nt: TGCGCCAGCAGCCCCTTTAGCGGGAGAATCAATGAGCAGTTCTTC
v_gene: TRBV2; d_gene: TRBD1; j_gene: TRBJ2-3; abundance: -; CDR3aa: CASNGQGRGTDTQYF; CDR3nt: TGTGCCAGCAATGGACAGGGGCGAGGGACAGATACGCAGTATTTT
v_gene: TRBV6-4; d_gene: -; j_gene: TRBJ2-7; abundance: -; CDR3aa: CASSDTGQLSYEQYF; CDR3nt: TGTGCCAGCAGTGACACGGGACAACTTTCCTACGAGCAGTACTTC
v_gene: TRBV29-1; d_gene: TRBD1; j_gene: TRBJ1-4; abundance: -; CDR3aa: CSVQGQGDEKLFF; CDR3nt: TGCAGCGTGCAGGGACAGGGGGATGAAAAACTGTTTTTT
v_gene: TRBV27; d_gene: -; j_gene: TRBJ1-2; abundance: -; CDR3aa: CASSRKGDNRNYGYTF; CDR3nt: TGTGCCAGCAGTAGGAAAGGGGACAACAGGAACTATGGCTACACCTTC
v_gene: TRBV2; d_gene: TRBD1; j_gene: TRBJ1-5; abundance: -; CDR3aa: CASSNRGLGQPQHF; CDR3nt: TGTGCCAGCAGTAACAGGGGGCTCGGGCAGCCCCAGCATTTT
v_gene: TRBV7-2; d_gene: -; j_gene: TRBJ2-5; abundance: -; CDR3aa: CASTDRLDQETQYF; CDR3nt: TGTGCCAGCACCGACAGGCTGGATCAAGAGACCCAGTACTTC
v_gene: TRBV6-1; d_gene: -; j_gene: TRBJ1-3; abundance: -; CDR3aa: CASSVAGRRSGNTIYF; CDR3nt: TGTGCCAGCAGTGTTGCGGGAAGGAGATCGGGAAACACCATATATTTT
v_gene: TRBV6-1; d_gene: -; j_gene: TRBJ2-1; abundance: -; CDR3aa: CASSERRVGYNEQFF; CDR3nt: TGTGCCAGCAGTGAGAGGCGGGTAGGCTACAATGAGCAGTTCTTC